The 17 T cell receptor beta chains reported below all come from one sample, sequenced in a study of beta chain features in type 1 diabetes. Study-level results: Shorter TCRB CDR3s, moderately but significantly so, marked every one of the four CD4+ subsets in Type 1 diabetes patients.

Every isolated RNA sample was fully reverse transcribed, so sequencing captured expressed TCRB transcripts. Some clones are missing from TCRdb's copy, which holds only in-frame ones; the method was immunoSEQ multiplex PCR. The sample records roughly 400,000 clones, 9.6% being singletons. These receptors' antigens are unknown. Input material: central memory CD4+ T cells from blood. The source is a man between 25 and 39 years old with type 1 diabetes.

This rearrangement joins TRBV11-2 to TRBJ1-2; D may be TRBD1 (5 bases). Germline V CDR1 and CDR2: SGHAT, FQNNGV. The CDR3 extends over 11 amino acids. Trimming left V 5 bases short and J 7 bases short, with 8 bases between. The CDR3 spells CASSQGFGYTF. The CDR3, as DNA: TGTGCCAGCAGCCAGGGTTTTGGCTACACCTTC.

This chain uses TRBV5-1 with TRBJ2-1; TRBD1 might be the D (5 bases). From germline, CDR1 is SGHRS and CDR2 YFSETQ. This CDR3 has 13 amino acids. Trimming left V 5 bases short and J 4 bases short, with 10 bases between. CDR3 DNA: TGCGCCAGCAGGGGCAGGACATACAATGAGCAGTTCTTC. This codes for CASRGRTYNEQFF. Full variable domain (remainder filled in from reference TRBV5-1 and TRBJ2-1): KAGVTQTPRYLIKTRGQQVTLSCSPISGHRSVSWYQQTPGQGLQFLFEYFSETQRNKGNFPGRFSGRQFSNSRSEMNVSTLELGDSALYLCASRGRTYNEQFFGPGTRLTVL.

The table lists this clone with a few counts. V gene TRBV30 combines with J gene TRBJ2-5; 7 bases are shared with TRBD2. Germline CDR1 is GTSNPN and CDR2 is SVGIG (reference sequence). The length of the CDR3 is 15 residues. J was trimmed by 3 bases and V by 7 bases; bases with no gene match: 14. The CDR3 sequence is CAFSRRGAGEETQYF. The CDR3 DNA reads TGTGCCTTCTCCAGAAGGGGTGCGGGAGAAGAGACCCAGTACTTC.

The gene calls are TRBV7-8 and TRBJ2-1; no clear D gene. There are 13 residues in the CDR3. Germline loops: CDR1 SGHVS, CDR2 FQNEAQ. Trimming pared 5 bases from V and 6 bases from J, leaving 11 bases between. CDR3 amino acids: CASSQAPGNEQFF. The CDR3 coding sequence is TGTGCCAGCAGCCAAGCGCCGGGCAATGAGCAGTTCTTC.

This rearrangement joins TRBV9 to TRBJ2-3, with TRBD1 identical over 12 bases. CDR1 is SGDLS and CDR2 is YYNGEE in the germline V gene. This CDR3 has 14 residues. V shed 5 bases, J shed 7 bases, and the junction held 5 bases outside the gene matches. The chain's CDR3 is CASRGTGGPHTQYF. The CDR3 region has the DNA TGTGCCAGCAGAGGGACAGGGGGCCCGCATACGCAGTATTTT.

The chain is built from TRBV7-6 and TRBJ1-2; D unclear. Between the trimmed V and J ends, which lost 1 base and 4 bases, there was a span of 7 bases. The CDR3 consists of 13 residues. Germline CDR1 and CDR2: SGHVS and FNYEAQ. The CDR3 coding sequence is TGTGCCAGCAGCTTAGAGGCAGCCTATGGCTACACCTTC. It is translated as CASSLEAAYGYTF.

This clone was seen a handful of times. V gene TRBV6-4 combines with J gene TRBJ2-1; TRBD2 matches at 8 bases. This CDR3 is built from 14 residues. Germline values: CDR1 MRHNA, CDR2 SNTAGT. Unmatched junction bases numbered 6, after V lost 2 bases and J lost 9 bases. The CDR3 bases are TGTGCCAGCAGTGACATCGGGGGGGCCGGTGAGCAGTTCTTC. Protein sequence: CASSDIGGAGEQFF.

This chain joins TRBV7-9 and TRBJ1-1; 7 bases line up with TRBD1. V lost 2 bases, J lost 1 base, and 7 bases stayed unmatched. This CDR3 has 16 amino acids. CDR1 is SEHNR and CDR2 is FQNEAQ in the germline V gene (reference sequence). The CDR3 coding sequence is TGTGCCAGCAGCTTAAAAACAGGGGCGGGGAACACTGAAGCTTTCTTT. It specifies CASSLKTGAGNTEAFF.

This chain uses TRBV6-5 with TRBJ2-1, with a weak D call TRBD1 (6 bases). The length of the CDR3 is 15 residues. Germline V CDR1 and CDR2: MNHEY, SVGAGI. Trimming took off 7 bases at V and 0 bases at J, with 13 bases between the two ends. The CDR3 DNA follows: TGTGCCAGCAAGCCCGGGGACACCTCCTACAATGAGCAGTTCTTC. Residues: CASKPGDTSYNEQFF.

This clone was counted many times. The V call is TRBV5-6, the J call TRBJ2-1; D gene ambiguous. Trimming shortened V by 4 bases and J by 0 bases, and 8 bases separated the two germline ends. The CDR3 is made up of 14 amino acids. Germline CDR1 SGHDT, CDR2 YYEEEE. This CDR3 is CASSAEGSYNEQFF. DNA of the CDR3: TGTGCCAGCAGCGCTGAAGGCTCCTACAATGAGCAGTTCTTC.

This sequence joins TRBV5-4 and TRBJ1-2; D remains unclear. Germline V lookup: CDR1 SGHNT, CDR2 YYREEE (reference sequence). The CDR3 covers 15 residues. V dropped 0 bases and J dropped 4 bases, with 13 bases sitting between them. The CDR3 DNA reads TGTGCCAGCAGCTTGGCCCAGAGGGAGTCCTATGGCTACACCTTC. This sequence encodes CASSLAQRESYGYTF.

The table lists this clone with a few counts. The junction and the germline gene differ at one end; a read error may be behind it. V usage is TRBV27 and J usage is TRBJ2-5, with TRBD1 identical over 8 bases. This CDR3 comprises 11 residues. Germline-derived CDR1 and CDR2 are MNHEY and SMNVEV (reference sequence). The CDR3 loop is CATRYQGQVDF. The CDR3 region has the DNA TGTGCCACCAGATATCAGGGACAGGTTGACTTC.

This clone has a single count. The chain carries TRBV10-3 and TRBJ2-1; tentative D call: TRBD2 (6 bases). Trimming shortened V by 11 bases and J by 0 bases, and 14 bases separated the two germline ends. This CDR3 spans 14 amino acids. Germline CDR1 and CDR2: ENHRY and SYGVKD. CDR3 sequence: CAALSGRSYNEQFF. In nucleotides, the CDR3 is TGTGCCGCCCTTAGCGGCCGCTCCTACAATGAGCAGTTCTTC.

This clone occurred a few times. This chain joins TRBV4-2 and TRBJ2-3, with TRBD1 matching over 9 bases. Germline lookup yields CDR1 LGHNA and CDR2 YNFKEQ. The CDR3 length is 16 residues. With V trimmed by 0 bases and J by 6 bases, 7 bases remained unmatched. CDR3 amino acids: CASSQDMDRGDDTQYF. The CDR3 DNA follows: TGTGCCAGCAGCCAAGATATGGACAGGGGAGACGATACGCAGTATTTT.

This sequence joins TRBV28 and TRBJ1-2; TRBD1 is a possible D gene (5 bases). Per germline, CDR1 MDHEN and CDR2 SYDVKM. The V and J ends lost 6 bases and 8 bases respectively, with 16 bases between them. CDR3 length: 13 residues. In nucleotides, the CDR3 is TGTGCCAGCAGAGGGGACCAGGGAGGCGGCTACACCTTC. Encoded protein: CASRGDQGGGYTF.

Only a few counts were recorded for this clone. The rearrangement links TRBV10-3 to TRBJ2-3; 9 bases are shared with TRBD2. The trim removed 6 bases at V and 3 bases at J, leaving 10 bases unmatched. Germline V gene data show CDR1 as ENHRY and CDR2 as SYGVKD. The CDR3 loop spans 16 amino acids. CDR3 protein: CAIRRGGAHGTDTQYF. The CDR3 nucleotides read TGTGCCATCAGGCGGGGGGGGGCGCACGGGACAGATACGCAGTATTTT.

Many counts were recorded for this clone. The chain carries TRBV19 and TRBJ2-7, with TRBD2 matching 8 bases. This CDR3 comprises 16 residues. The trim removed 3 bases at V and 0 bases at J, leaving 7 bases unmatched. Germline V CDR1 and CDR2: LNHDA, SQIVND (reference sequence). CDR3 protein: CASSMFRREVSYEQYF. CDR3 nucleotide sequence: TGTGCCAGTAGTATGTTTAGGCGGGAGGTCTCCTACGAGCAGTACTTC.